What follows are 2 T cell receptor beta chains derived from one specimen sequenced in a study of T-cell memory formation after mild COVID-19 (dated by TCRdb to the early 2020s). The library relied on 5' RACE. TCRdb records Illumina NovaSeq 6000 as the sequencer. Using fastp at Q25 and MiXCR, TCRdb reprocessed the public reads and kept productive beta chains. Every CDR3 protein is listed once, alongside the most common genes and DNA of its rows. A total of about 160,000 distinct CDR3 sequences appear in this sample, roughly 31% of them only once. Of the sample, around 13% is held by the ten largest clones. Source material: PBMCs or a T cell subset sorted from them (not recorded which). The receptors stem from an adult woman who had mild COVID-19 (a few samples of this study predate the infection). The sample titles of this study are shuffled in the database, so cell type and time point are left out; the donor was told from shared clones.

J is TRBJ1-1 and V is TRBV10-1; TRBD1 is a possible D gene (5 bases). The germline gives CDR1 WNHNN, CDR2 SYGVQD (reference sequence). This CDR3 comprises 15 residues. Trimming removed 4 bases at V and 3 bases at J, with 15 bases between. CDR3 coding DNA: TGCGCCAGCAGTGCCCTTGGGGGAGTGGACACTGAAGCTTTCTTT. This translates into CASSALGGVDTEAFF.

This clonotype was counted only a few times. CDR3 sequence (DNA): TGTGCCAGCAGTGAAGGGGGATCAGGGTTTCGGAATCAGCCCCAGCATTTT. Translated, it gives CASSEGGSGFRNQPQHF. The chain links TRBV25-1 to TRBJ1-5, with a weak D call TRBD1 (5 bases). Germline V lookup: CDR1 MGHDK, CDR2 SYGVNS. V shed 2 bases and J shed 4 bases, with 18 bases lying between them. The CDR3 covers 17 residues. The complete variable domain, with remaining parts taken from reference TRBV25-1 and TRBJ1-5, reads EADIYQTPRYLVIGTGKKITLECSQTMGHDKMYWYQQDPGMELHLIHYSYGVNSTEKGDLSSESTVSRIRTEHFPLTLESARPSHTSQYLCASSEGGSGFRNQPQHFGDGTRLSIL.